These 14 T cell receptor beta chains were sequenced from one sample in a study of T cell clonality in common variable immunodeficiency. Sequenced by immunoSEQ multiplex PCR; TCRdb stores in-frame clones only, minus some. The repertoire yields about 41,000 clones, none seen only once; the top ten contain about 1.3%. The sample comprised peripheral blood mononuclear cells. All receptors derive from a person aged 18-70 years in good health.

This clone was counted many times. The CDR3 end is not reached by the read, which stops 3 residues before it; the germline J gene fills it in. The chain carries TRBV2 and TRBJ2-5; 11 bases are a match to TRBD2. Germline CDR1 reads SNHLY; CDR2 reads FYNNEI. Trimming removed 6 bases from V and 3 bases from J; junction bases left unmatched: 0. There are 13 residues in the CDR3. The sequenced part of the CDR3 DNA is TGTGCCAGCAGGGGACTAGCGGAAGAGACC. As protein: CASRGLAEET. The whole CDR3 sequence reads CASRGLAEETQYF.

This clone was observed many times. The DNA read from the CDR3 is TGTGCCAGCAGCTTTTCCGACAAAAACTACGAG. Amino acids: CASSFSDKNYE. The CDR3, in full, reads CASSFSDKNYEQYF. The rearrangement links TRBV11-2 to TRBJ2-7; no reliable D call. The read is 3 residues too short to cover the CDR3 end, so that end is filled in from the germline J gene. The CDR3 spans 14 residues. Germline CDR1 is SGHAT and CDR2 is FQNNGV. V lost 3 bases to trimming and J lost 3 bases, with 12 bases between them.

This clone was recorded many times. The CDR3 is CASSQEGTGGFSNEQYF. The CDR3 bases that were read are TGTGCCAGCAGCCAAGAGGGTACAGGGGGCTTTTCGAACGAG. The chain is built from TRBV4-2 and TRBJ2-7; TRBD1 agrees at 9 bases. Read coverage stops 3 residues before the CDR3 terminus; the germline J gene supplies the remainder. Trimming cost V 0 bases and J 5 bases; bases outside gene matches: 11. The CDR3 sequence is 17 residues long. Germline lookup yields CDR1 LGHNA and CDR2 YNFKEQ.

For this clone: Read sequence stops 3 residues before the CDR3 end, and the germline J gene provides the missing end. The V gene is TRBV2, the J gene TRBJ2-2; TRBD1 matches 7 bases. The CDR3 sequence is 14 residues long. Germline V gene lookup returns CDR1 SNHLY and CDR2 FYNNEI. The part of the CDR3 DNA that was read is TGTGCCAGCAGTCCCGGGACAGAAAAAAGGGTG. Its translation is CASSPGTEKRV. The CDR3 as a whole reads CASSPGTEKRVLFF.

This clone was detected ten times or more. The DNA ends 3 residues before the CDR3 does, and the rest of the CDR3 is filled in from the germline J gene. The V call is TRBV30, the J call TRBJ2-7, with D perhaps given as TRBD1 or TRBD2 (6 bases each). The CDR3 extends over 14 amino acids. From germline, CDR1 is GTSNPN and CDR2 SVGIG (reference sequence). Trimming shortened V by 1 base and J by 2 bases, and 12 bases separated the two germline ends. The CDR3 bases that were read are TGTGCCTGGAGTGGCGGGACAACCACCTACGAG. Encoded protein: CAWSGGTTTYE. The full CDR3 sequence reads CAWSGGTTTYEQYF. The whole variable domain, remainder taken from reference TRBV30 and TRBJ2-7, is SQTIHQWPATLVQPVGSPLSLECTVEGTSNPNLYWYRQAAGRGLQLLFYSVGIGQISSEVPQNLSASRPQDRQFILSSKKLLLSDSGFYLCAWSGGTTTYEQYFGPGTRLTVT.

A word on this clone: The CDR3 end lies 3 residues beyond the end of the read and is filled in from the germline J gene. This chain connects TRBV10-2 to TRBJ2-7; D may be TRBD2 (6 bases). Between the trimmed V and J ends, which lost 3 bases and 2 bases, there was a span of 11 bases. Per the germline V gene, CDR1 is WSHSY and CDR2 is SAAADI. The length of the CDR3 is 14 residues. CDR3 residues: CASSDGTYTYEQYF. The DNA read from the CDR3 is TGCGCCAGCAGTGACGGGACTTATACCTACGAG.

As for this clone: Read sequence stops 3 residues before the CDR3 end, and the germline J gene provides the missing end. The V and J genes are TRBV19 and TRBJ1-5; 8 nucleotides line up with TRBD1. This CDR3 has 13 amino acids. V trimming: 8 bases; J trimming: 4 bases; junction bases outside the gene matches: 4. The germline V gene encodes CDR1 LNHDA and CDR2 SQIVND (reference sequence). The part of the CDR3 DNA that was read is TGTGCCAGTGCGGACAGGGTGAATCAGCCC. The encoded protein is CASADRVNQP. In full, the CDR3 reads CASADRVNQPQHF.

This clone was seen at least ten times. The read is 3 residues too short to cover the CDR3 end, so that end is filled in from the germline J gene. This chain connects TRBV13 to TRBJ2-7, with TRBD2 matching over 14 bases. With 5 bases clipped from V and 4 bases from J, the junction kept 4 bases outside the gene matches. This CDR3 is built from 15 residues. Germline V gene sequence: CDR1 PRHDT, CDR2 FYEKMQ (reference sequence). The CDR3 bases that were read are TGTGCCAGCAGCGAAAGGACTAGCGGGAGGTACGAG. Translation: CASSERTSGRYE. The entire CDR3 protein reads CASSERTSGRYEQYF.

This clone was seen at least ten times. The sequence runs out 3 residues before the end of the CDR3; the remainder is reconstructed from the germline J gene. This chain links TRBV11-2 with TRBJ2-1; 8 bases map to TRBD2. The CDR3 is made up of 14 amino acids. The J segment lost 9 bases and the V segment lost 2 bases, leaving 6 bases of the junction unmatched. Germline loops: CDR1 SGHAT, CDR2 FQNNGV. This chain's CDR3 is CASSLSAGGTEQFF. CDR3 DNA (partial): TGTGCCAGCAGCTTATCGGCGGGAGGAACTGAG. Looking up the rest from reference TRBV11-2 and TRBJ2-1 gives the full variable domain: EAGVAQSPRYKIIEKRQSVAFWCNPISGHATLYWYQQILGQGPKLLIQFQNNGVVDDSQLPKDRFSAERLKGVDSTLKIQPAKLEDSAVYLCASSLSAGGTEQFFGPGTRLTVL.

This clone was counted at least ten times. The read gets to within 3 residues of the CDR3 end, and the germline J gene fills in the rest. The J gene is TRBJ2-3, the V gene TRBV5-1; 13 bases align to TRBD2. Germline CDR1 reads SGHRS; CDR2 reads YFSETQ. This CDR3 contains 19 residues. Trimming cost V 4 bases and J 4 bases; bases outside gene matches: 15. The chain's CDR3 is CASSLGTGFGLAGADTQYF. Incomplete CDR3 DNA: TGCGCCAGCAGCCTGGGGACGGGCTTTGGACTAGCGGGAGCAGATACG.

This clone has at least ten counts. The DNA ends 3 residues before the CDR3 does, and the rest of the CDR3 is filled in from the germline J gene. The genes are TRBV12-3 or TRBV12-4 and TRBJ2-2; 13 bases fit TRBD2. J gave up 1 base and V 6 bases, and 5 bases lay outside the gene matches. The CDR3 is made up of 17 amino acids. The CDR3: CASSHRTSGRNTGELFF. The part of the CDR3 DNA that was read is TGTGCCAGCAGCCACCGGACTAGCGGGAGGAACACCGGGGAG.

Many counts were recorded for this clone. CDR3 DNA, as far as it was read: TGTGCCAGCAGCCCGGGGACAGGGGGTAATGAG. Amino acids: CASSPGTGGNE. The entire CDR3 protein reads CASSPGTGGNEQFF. The V gene is TRBV5-6, the J gene TRBJ2-1, with 11 bases identical to TRBD1. The CDR3 goes on 3 residues after the read ends, and that part is filled in from the germline J gene. The length of the CDR3 is 14 residues. Germline-derived CDR1 and CDR2 are SGHDT and YYEEEE. V was clipped by 4 bases and J by 7 bases; unmatched bases: 4.

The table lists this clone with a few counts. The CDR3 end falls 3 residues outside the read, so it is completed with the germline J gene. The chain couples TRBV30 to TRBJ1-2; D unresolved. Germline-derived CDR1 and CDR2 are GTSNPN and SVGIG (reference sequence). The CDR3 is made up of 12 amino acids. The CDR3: CAWNTGADTYTF. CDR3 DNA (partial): TGTGCCTGGAATACGGGTGCAGATACC.

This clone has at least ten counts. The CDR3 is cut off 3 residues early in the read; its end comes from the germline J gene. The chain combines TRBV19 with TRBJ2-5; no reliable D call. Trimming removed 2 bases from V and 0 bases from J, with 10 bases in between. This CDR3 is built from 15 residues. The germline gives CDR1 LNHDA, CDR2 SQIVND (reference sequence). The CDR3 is CASSISWQDQETQYF. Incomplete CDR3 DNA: TGTGCCAGTAGTATAAGTTGGCAGGACCAAGAGACC.